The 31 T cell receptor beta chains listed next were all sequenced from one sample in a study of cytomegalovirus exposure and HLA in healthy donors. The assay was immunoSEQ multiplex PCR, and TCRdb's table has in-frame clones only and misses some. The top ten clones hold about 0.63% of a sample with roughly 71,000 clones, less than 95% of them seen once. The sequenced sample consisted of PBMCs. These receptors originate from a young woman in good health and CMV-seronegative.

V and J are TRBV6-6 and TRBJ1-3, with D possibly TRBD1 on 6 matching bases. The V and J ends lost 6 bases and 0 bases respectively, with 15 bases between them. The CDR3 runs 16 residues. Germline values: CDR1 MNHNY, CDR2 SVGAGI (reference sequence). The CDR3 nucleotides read TGTGCCAGCAGCCCCAGCGGGGGCCTCTCTGGAAACACCATATATTTT. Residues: CASSPSGGLSGNTIYF.

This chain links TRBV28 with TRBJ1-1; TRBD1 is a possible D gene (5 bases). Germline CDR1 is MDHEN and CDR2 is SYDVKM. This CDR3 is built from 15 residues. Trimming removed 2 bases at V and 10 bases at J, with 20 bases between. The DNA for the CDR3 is TGTGCCAGCAGTTTAACGATATCGGGGGTGAAGAGAGCTTTCTTT. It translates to CASSLTISGVKRAFF.

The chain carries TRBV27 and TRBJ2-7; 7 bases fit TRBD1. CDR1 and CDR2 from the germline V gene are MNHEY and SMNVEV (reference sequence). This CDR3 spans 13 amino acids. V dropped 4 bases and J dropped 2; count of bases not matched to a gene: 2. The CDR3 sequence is CASSSTGAYEQYF. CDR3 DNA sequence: TGTGCCAGCAGTTCCACAGGGGCCTACGAGCAGTACTTC.

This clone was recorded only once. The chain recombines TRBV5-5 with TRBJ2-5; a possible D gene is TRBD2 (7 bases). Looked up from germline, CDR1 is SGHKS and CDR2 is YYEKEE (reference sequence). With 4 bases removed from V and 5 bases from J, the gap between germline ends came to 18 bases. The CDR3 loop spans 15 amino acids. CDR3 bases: TGTGCCAGCAGCGGGGGGGGCGGGGACGGGGAGACCCAGTACTTC. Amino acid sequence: CASSGGGGDGETQYF.

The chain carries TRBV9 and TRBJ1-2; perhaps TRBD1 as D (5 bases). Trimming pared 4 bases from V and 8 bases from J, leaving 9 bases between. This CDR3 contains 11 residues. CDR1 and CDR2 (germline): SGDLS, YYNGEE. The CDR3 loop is CASSSRGGYTF. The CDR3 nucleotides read TGTGCCAGCAGCTCCCGGGGGGGCTACACCTTC. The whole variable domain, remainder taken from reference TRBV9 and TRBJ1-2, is DSGVTQTPKHLITATGQRVTLRCSPRSGDLSVYWYQQSLDQGLQFLIQYYNGEERAKGNILERFSAQQFPDLHSELNLSSLELGDSALYFCASSSRGGYTFGSGTRLTVV.

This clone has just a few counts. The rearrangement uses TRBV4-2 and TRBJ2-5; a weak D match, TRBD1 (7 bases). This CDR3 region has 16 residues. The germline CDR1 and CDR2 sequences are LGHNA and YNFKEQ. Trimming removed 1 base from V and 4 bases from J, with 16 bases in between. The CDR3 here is CASSQGVGQGGETQYF. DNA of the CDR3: TGTGCCAGCAGCCAAGGAGTCGGGCAGGGGGGAGAGACCCAGTACTTC.

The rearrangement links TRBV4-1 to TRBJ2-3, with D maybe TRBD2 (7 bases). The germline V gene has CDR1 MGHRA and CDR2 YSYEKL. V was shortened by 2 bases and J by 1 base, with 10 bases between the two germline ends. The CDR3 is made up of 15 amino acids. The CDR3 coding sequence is TGCGCCAGCAGCCAAATAGGGGGGGGCACAGATACGCAGTATTTT. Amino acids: CASSQIGGGTDTQYF.

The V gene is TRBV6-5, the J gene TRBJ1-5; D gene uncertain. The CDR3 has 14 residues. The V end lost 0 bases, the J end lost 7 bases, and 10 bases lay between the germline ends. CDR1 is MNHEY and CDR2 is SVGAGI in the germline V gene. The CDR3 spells CASSYSPSRQPQHF. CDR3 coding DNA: TGTGCCAGCAGTTACTCCCCCTCCCGGCAGCCCCAGCATTTT.

CDR3 region: CSVEEGTSGGEQYF. For the CDR3, the DNA is TGCAGCGTTGAAGAAGGGACTAGCGGGGGAGAGCAGTATTTT. The chain joins TRBV29-1 to TRBJ2-3; TRBD2 aligns across 14 bases. This CDR3 is built from 14 residues. CDR1 and CDR2 from the germline V gene are SQVTM and ANQGSEA. J was trimmed by 11 bases and V by 0 bases; bases with no gene match: 4.

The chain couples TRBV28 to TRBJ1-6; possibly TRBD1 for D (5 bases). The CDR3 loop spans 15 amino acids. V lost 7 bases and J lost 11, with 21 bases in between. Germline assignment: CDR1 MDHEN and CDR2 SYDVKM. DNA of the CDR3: TGTGCCAGCAACTCCGGGGGTAGGACACTTCCACCCCTCCACTTT. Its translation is CASNSGGRTLPPLHF.

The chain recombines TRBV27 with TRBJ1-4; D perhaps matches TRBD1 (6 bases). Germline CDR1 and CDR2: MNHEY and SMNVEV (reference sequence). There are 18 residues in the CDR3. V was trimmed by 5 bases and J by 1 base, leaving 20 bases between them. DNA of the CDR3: TGTGCCAGCAGTCCAGGACAGCGCGGCGGAGTAACTAATGAAAAACTGTTTTTT. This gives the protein CASSPGQRGGVTNEKLFF.

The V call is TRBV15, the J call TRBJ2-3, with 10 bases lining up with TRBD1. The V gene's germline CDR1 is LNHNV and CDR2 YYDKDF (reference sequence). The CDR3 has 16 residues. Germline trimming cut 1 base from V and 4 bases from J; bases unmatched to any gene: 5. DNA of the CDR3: TGTGCCACCAGCAGAGCTTTCGGACAGGGGGCAGATACGCAGTATTTT. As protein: CATSRAFGQGADTQYF.

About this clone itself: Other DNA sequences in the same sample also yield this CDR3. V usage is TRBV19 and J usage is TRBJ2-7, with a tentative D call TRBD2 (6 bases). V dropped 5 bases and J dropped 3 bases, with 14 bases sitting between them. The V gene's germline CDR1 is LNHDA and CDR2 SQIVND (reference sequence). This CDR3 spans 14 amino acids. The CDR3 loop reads CASSPRTTGYEQYF. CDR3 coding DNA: TGTGCCAGTAGTCCCCGGACTACCGGCTACGAGCAGTACTTC. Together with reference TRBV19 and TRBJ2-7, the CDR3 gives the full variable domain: DGGITQSPKYLFRKEGQNVTLSCEQNLNHDAMYWYRQDPGQGLRLIYYSQIVNDFQKGDIAEGYSVSREKKESFPLTVTSAQKNPTAFYLCASSPRTTGYEQYFGPGTRLTVT.

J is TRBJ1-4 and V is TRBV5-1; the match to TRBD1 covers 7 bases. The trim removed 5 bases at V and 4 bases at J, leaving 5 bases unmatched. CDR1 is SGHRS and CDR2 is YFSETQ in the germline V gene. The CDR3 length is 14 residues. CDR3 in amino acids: CASRGDRSNEKLFF. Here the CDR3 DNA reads TGCGCCAGCAGGGGGGACAGAAGTAATGAAAAACTGTTTTTT.

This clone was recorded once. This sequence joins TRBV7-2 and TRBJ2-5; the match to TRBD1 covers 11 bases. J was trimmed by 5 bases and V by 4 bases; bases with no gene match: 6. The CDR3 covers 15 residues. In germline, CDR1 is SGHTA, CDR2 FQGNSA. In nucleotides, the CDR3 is TGTGCCAGCAGCTCGGACAGGGGGCGCGTGGAGACCCAGTACTTC. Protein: CASSSDRGRVETQYF. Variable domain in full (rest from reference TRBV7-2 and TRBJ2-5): GAGVSQSPSNKVTEKGKDVELRCDPISGHTALYWYRQSLGQGLEFLIYFQGNSAPDKSGLPSDRFSAERTGGSVSTLTIQRTQQEDSAVYLCASSSDRGRVETQYFGPGTRLLVL.

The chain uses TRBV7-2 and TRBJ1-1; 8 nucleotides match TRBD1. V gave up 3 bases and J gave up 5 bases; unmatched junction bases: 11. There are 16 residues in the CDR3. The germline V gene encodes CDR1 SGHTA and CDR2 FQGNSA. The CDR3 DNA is TGTGCCAGCAGCTTTTACCATTTACAGGGGGGGACTGAAGCTTTCTTT. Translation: CASSFYHLQGGTEAFF.

CDR3 protein: CATSRDVGPGNTIYF. CDR3 DNA sequence: TGTGCCACCAGCAGAGACGTGGGGCCTGGAAACACCATATATTTT. This rearrangement joins TRBV15 to TRBJ1-3, with TRBD1 as a possible D gene (5 bases). The V gene's germline CDR1 is LNHNV and CDR2 YYDKDF (reference sequence). This CDR3 contains 15 residues. V shed 0 bases and J shed 2 bases, with 8 bases lying between them.

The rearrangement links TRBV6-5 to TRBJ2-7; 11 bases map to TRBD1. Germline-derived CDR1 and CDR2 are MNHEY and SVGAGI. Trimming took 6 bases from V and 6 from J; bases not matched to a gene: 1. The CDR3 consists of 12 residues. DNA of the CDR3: TGTGCCAGCAGGGGGACAGGGGGCGAGCAGTACTTC. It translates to CASRGTGGEQYF.

CDR3 DNA: TGTGCCAGCAGTTACTCCAGTGTCTCTGGAAACACCATATATTTT. Its protein is CASSYSSVSGNTIYF. The J gene is TRBJ1-3, the V gene TRBV6-5; D ambiguous. This CDR3 contains 15 residues. The germline V gene encodes CDR1 MNHEY and CDR2 SVGAGI. Trimming stripped 0 bases from V and 0 bases from J, with 6 bases between.

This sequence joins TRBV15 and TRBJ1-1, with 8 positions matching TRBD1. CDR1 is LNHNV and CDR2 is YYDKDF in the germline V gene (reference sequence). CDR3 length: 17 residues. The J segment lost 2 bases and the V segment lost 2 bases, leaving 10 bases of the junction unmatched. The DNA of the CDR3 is TGTGCCACCAGCAGAAATTCAAAACAGGGGGGCAACACTGAAGCTTTCTTT. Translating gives CATSRNSKQGGNTEAFF.

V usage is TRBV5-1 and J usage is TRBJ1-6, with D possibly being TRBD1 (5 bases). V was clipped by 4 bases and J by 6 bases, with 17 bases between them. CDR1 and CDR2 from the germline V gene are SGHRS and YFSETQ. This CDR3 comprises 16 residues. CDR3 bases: TGCGCCAGCAGCGAAACGGCGACAGTCTTTAATTCACCCCTCCACTTT. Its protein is CASSETATVFNSPLHF.

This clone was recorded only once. This CDR3 reads CALSGRGLYEQYF. DNA for the CDR3: TGTGCCCTCTCTGGCAGGGGGCTTTACGAGCAGTACTTC. V is TRBV30 and J is TRBJ2-7; 8 bases are shared with TRBD1. The CDR3 loop spans 13 amino acids. V lost 8 bases, J lost 4 bases, and 10 bases stayed unmatched. In germline, CDR1 is GTSNPN, CDR2 SVGIG (reference sequence).

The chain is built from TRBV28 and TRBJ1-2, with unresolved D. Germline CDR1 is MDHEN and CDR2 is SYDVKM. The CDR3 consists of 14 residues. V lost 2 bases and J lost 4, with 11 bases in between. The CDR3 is CASSLVGVAYGYTF. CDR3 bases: TGTGCCAGCAGTTTAGTGGGCGTTGCCTATGGCTACACCTTC.

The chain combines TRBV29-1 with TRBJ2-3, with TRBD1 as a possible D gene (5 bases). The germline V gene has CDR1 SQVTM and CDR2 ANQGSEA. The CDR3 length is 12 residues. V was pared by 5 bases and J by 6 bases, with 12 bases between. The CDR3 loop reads CSVHQGPDTQYF. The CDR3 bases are TGCAGCGTTCATCAGGGTCCCGATACGCAGTATTTT.

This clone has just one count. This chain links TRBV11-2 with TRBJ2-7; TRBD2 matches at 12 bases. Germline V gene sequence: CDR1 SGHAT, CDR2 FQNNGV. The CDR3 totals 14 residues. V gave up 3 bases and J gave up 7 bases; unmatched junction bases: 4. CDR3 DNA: TGTGCCAGCAGCTTCTCACTAGCGGGGGGTGAGCAGTACTTC. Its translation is CASSFSLAGGEQYF.

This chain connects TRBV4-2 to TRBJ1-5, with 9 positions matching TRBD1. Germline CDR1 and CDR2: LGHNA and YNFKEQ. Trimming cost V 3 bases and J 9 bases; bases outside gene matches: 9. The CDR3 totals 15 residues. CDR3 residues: CASSQRGTGLGPQHF. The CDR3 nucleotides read TGTGCCAGCAGCCAGCGAGGGACAGGGTTAGGGCCCCAGCATTTT.

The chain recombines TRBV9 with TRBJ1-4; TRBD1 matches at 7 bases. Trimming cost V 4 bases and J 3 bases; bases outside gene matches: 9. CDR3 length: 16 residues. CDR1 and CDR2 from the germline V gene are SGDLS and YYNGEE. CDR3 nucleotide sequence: TGTGCCAGCAGCCCAATAACAGGGGTTTCTAATGAAAAACTGTTTTTT. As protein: CASSPITGVSNEKLFF. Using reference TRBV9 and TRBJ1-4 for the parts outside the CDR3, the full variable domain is DSGVTQTPKHLITATGQRVTLRCSPRSGDLSVYWYQQSLDQGLQFLIQYYNGEERAKGNILERFSAQQFPDLHSELNLSSLELGDSALYFCASSPITGVSNEKLFFGSGTQLSVL.

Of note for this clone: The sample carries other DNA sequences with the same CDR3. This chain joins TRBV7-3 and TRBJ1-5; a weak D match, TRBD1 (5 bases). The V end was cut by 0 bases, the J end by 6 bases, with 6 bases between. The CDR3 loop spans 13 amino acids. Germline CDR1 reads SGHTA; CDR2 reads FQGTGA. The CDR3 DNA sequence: TGTGCCAGCAGCTTAACGGGGGGTCAGCCCCAGCATTTT. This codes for CASSLTGGQPQHF.

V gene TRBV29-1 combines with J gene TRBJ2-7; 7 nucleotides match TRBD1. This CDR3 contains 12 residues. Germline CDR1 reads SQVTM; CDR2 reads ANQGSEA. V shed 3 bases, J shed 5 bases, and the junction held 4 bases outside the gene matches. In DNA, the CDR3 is TGCAGCGTTGATACAGGGGTGAACGAGCAGTACTTC. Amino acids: CSVDTGVNEQYF.

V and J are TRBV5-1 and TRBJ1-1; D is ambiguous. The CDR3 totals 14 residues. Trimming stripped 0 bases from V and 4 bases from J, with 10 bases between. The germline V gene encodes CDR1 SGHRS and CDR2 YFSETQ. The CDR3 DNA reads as TGCGCCAGCAGCTTGGGGGTGAGGTCCACTGAAGCTTTCTTT. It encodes CASSLGVRSTEAFF.

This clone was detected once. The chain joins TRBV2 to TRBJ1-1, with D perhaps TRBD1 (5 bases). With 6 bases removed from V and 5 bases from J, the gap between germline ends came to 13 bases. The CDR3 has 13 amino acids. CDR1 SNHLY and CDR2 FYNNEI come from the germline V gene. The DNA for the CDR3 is TGTGCCAGCAGGACAGAGGAGCAAACTGAAGCTTTCTTT. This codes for CASRTEEQTEAFF.